This T cell receptor (beta chain) comes out of a study of T cell repertoires in cytomegalovirus infection. The study, taken as a whole, reports: In two of eight donors, the top clonotype was HLA-C-restricted CMV-specific.

This clonotype showed up many times. What it binds is not known. There are 18 residues in the CDR3. CDR1 and CDR2 from the germline V gene are SSHAT and FNYEAQ (reference sequence). Germline trimming cut 1 base from V and 6 bases from J; bases unmatched to any gene: 9. TCRdb used MiXCR to reprocess the reads, holding one entry per CDR3 protein. The table includes 300,000 to 400,000 distinct CDR3 sequences, 8% to 10% detected once. The chain carries TRBV7-7 and TRBJ2-1, with 13 positions matching TRBD2. Sequencing input: PBMCs. The TCR was taken from a human donor in good health (CMV status not recorded). Some clones in this sample may be carry-over from other donors' samples. The CDR3 is CASSLVSVGLAGSNEQFF. CDR3 DNA: TGTGCCAGCAGCTTAGTTTCGGTGGGACTAGCGGGGAGCAATGAGCAGTTCTTC.